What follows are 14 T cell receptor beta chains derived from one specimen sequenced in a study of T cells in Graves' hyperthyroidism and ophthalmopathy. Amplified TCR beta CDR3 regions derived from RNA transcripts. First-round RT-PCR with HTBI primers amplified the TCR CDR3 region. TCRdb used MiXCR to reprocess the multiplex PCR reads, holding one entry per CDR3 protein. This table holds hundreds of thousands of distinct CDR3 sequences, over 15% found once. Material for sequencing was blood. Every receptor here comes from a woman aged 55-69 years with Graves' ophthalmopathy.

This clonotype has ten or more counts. The CDR3 sequence: CASSLVGGRDQPQHF. In nucleotides, the CDR3 is TGCGCCAGCAGCTTGGTTGGGGGGCGGGATCAGCCCCAGCATTTT. The rearrangement links TRBV5-1 to TRBJ1-5, with a weak D call TRBD1 (6 bases). The CDR3 loop spans 15 amino acids. The germline gives CDR1 SGHRS, CDR2 YFSETQ. Trimming took off 0 bases at V and 5 bases at J, with 12 bases between the two ends.

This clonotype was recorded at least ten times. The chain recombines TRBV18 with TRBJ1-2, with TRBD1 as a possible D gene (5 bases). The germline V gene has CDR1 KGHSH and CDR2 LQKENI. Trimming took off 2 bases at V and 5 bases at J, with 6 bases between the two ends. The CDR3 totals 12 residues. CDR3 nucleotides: TGTGCCAGCTCACCATCAGGGTATGGCTACACCTTC. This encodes CASSPSGYGYTF.

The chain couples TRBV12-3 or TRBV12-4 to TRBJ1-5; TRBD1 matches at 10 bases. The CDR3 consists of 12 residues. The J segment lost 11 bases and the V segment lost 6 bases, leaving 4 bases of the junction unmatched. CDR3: CASSRDRGTQHF. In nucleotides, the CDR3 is TGTGCCAGCAGCCGGGACAGGGGTACCCAGCATTTT.

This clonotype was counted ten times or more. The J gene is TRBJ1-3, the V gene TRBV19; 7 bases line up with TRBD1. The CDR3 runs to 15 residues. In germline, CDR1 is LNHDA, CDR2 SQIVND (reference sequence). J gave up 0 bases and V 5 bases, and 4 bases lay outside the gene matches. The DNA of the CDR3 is TGTGCCAGTAGTGGAGACAGGGTCTCTGGAAACACCATATATTTT. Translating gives CASSGDRVSGNTIYF. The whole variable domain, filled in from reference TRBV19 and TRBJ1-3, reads DGGITQSPKYLFRKEGQNVTLSCEQNLNHDAMYWYRQDPGQGLRLIYYSQIVNDFQKGDIAEGYSVSREKKESFPLTVTSAQKNPTAFYLCASSGDRVSGNTIYFGEGSWLTVV.

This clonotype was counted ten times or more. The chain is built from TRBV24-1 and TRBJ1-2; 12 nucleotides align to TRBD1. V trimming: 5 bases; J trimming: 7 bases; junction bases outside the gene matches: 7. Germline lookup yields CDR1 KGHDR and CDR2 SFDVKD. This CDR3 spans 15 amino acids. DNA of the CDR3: TGTGCCACCAGTGGAGAGGGACAGGGGGCGCGTGGCTACACCTTC. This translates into CATSGEGQGARGYTF.

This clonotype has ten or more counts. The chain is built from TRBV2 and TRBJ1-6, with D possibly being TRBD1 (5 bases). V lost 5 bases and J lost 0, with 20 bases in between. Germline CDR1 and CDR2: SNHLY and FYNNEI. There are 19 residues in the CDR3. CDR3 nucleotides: TGTGCCAGCAGTCTCCGGTCGGGACTCCAGAGCTCCTATAATTCACCCCTCCACTTT. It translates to CASSLRSGLQSSYNSPLHF.

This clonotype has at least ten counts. The CDR3 sequence: CASSASDYEQYF. As DNA, the CDR3 is TGTGCCAGCAGCGCATCAGACTACGAGCAGTACTTC. The chain is built from TRBV14 and TRBJ2-7, with unresolved D. Germline loops: CDR1 SGHDN, CDR2 FVKESK. Trimming removed 5 bases at V and 3 bases at J, with 8 bases between. CDR3 length: 12 amino acids. Full variable domain (rest looked up from reference TRBV14 and TRBJ2-7): EAGVTQFPSHSVIEKGQTVTLRCDPISGHDNLYWYRRVMGKEIKFLLHFVKESKQDESGMPNNRFLAERTGGTYSTLKVQPAELEDSGVYFCASSASDYEQYFGPGTRLTVT.

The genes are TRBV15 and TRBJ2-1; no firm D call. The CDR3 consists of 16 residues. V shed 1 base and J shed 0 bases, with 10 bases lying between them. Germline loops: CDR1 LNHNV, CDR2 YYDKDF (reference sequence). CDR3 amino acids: CATSRGKTVSYNEQFF. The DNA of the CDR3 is TGTGCCACCAGCAGAGGAAAAACCGTCTCCTACAATGAGCAGTTCTTC.

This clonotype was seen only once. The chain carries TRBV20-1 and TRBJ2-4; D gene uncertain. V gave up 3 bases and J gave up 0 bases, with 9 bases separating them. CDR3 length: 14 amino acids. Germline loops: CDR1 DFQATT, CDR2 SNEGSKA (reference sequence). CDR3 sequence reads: CSASNALAKNIQYF. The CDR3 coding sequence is TGCAGTGCTAGTAACGCCCTAGCCAAAAACATTCAGTACTTC.

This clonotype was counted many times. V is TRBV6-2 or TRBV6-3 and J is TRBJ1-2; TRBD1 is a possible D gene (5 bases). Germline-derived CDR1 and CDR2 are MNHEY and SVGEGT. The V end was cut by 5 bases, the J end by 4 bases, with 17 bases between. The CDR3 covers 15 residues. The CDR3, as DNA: TGTGCCAGCAGTCATGACAGTCTCTCCTTCTATGGCTACACCTTC. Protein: CASSHDSLSFYGYTF.

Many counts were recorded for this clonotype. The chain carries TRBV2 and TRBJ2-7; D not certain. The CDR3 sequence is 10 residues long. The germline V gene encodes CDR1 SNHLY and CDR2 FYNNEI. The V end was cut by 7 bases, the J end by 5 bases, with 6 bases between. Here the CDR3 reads CASTKNEQYF. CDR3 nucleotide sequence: TGTGCCAGCACCAAAAACGAGCAGTACTTC.

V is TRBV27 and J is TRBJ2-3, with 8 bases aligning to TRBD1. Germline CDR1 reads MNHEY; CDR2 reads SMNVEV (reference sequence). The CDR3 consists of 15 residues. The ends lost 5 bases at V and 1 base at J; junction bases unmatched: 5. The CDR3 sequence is CASSETGEGTDTQYF. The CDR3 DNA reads TGTGCCAGCAGTGAGACAGGGGAGGGCACAGATACGCAGTATTTT.

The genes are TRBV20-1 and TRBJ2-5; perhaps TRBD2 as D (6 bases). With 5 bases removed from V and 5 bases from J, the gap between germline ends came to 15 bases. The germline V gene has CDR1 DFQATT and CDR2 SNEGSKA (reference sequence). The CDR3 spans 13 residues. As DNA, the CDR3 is TGCAGTGCTGGCAATGGAGGGCTGGAGACCCAGTACTTC. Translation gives CSAGNGGLETQYF.

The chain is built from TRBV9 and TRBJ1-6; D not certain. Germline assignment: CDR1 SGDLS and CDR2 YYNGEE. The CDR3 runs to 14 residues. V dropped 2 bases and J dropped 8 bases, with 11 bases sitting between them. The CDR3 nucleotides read TGTGCCAGCAGCGTGAGCGGCAGTTATTCACCCCTCCACTTT. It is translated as CASSVSGSYSPLHF.